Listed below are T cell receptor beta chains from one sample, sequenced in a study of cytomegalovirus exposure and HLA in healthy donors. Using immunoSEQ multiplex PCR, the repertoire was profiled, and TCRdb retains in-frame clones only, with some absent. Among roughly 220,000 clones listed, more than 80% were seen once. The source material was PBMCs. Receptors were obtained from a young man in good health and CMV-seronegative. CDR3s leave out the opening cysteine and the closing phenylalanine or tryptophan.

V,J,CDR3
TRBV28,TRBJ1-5,ASSDTGANQPQH
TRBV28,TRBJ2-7,ASKTGYEQY
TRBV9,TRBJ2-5,ASSVEERDTRETQY
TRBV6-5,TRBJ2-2,ASSYSGGRNTGELF
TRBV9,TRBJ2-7,ASSVEAGGQAYEQY
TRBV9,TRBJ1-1,ASSVGGGSGTEAF
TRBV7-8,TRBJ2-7,ASSFRDYEQY
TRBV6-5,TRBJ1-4,ASSRSSIGEKLF
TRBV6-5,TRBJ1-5,ASRPGQGARQPQH
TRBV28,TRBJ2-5,ASSPPGKKTQY
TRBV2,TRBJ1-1,ASIMRTEAF
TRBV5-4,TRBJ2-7,ASSLYDTPVSYEQY
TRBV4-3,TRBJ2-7,ASSQETGDEQY
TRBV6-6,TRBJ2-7,ASSSLETGGFYEQY
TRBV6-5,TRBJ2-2,ASKMEGATTGELF
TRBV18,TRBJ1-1,ASSKQGTNTEAF
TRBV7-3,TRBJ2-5,ASSLDRGQTQY
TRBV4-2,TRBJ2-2,ASSQELTGELF
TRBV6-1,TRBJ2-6,ASMGGSSGASVLT
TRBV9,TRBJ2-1,ASSAGGQDYNEQF
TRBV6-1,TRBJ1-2,ASRPQGGGYGYT
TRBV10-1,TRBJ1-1,ASSESRAVGWGTEAF
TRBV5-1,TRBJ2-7,ASSTSGGSPYEQY
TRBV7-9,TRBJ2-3,ASSSTSGGGTDTQY
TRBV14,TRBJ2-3,ASSYRTGLLTDTQY
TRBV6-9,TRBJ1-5,ASSYPRGQGCNQPQH
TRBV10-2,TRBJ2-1,ASKTSGTYNEQF
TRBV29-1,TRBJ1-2,SVAASGTGNYGYT
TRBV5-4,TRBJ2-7,ASSSLVGGSSYEQY
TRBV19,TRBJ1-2,ASSIPTTGANYGYT
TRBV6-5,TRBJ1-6,ASSLGTGESSPLH
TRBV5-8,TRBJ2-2,ASSGGAPRAGELF
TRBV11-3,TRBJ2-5,ASSLDQVHETQY
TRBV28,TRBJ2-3,ASSSFQGHDTQY
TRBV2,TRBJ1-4,ASRTVPGANEKLF
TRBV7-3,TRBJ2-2,ASSSGQGTGELF
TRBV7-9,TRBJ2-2,ASSPQGASTGELF
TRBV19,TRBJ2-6,ASSIEAFLSGASVLT
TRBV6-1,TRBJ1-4,ASSDYGKSKKLF
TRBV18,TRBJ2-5,ASSPWSGTASGETQY
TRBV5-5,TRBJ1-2,ASSPRGLSGTGTYGYT
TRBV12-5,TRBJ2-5,ASGYSQTAPPQETQY
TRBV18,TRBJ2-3,ASSPDGTVRDTQY
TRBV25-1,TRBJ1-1,ASSESGTASNTEAF
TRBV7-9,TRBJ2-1,ASSFPEAGRVEQF
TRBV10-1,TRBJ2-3,ASSPHTDTQY
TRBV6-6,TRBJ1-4,ASSLGPIETNEKLF
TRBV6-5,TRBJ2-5,ASSPGQQETQY
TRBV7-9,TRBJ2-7,SSSLASTSAAYEQY
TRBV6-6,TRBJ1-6,ASSYLRTDNSPLH
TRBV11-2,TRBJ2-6,ASSRTNPGASVLT
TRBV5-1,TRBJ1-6,ASTWTED
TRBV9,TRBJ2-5,ASSVSLGANQETQY
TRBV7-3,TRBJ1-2,ASSPTGQGAYGYT
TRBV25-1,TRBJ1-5,AVHPDTGADQPQH
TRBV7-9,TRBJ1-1,ASSPRTSLNTEAF
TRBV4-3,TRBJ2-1,ASSPRLAHEQF
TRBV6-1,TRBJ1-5,ASRTRGGNQPQH
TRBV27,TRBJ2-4,ASTKTPRTDWKNIQY